The 26 T cell receptor beta chains given below trace back to one sample, sequenced in a study of blood T cell repertoires in COVID-19. This table comes from immunoSEQ multiplex PCR, and its TCRdb copy is limited to in-frame clones, with some not included. The sample yields around 180,000 clones, 70% to 90% seen once. The sequenced sample consisted of peripheral blood. Receptors originate from a man between 60 and 75 years old with acute or convalescent COVID-19.

This clone was detected only a few times. This CDR3 reads CASSQGSSLTF. CDR3 nucleotide sequence: TGTGCCAGCAGCCAAGGTTCCAGCCTGACTTTC. This rearrangement joins TRBV3-1 (or the pseudogene TRBV3-2) to TRBJ2-6; D gene uncertain. Germline V CDR1 and CDR2: LGHDT, YNNKEL (reference sequence). The CDR3 spans 11 residues. Trimming removed 1 base from V and 15 bases from J, with 7 bases in between.

CDR3: CATGRDKGEQYF. CDR3 coding DNA: TGTGCCACTGGCAGGGATAAGGGGGAGCAGTACTTC. The chain has TRBV10-3 and TRBJ2-7; D is possibly TRBD1 (5 bases). This CDR3 has 12 amino acids. Per germline, CDR1 ENHRY and CDR2 SYGVKD. Trimming removed 10 bases from V and 7 bases from J, with 17 bases in between.

The J gene is TRBJ2-7, the V gene TRBV19, with 13 bases that match TRBD2. The CDR3 has 17 amino acids. Trimming cost V 6 bases and J 3 bases; bases outside gene matches: 11. CDR1 LNHDA and CDR2 SQIVND come from the germline V gene (reference sequence). In DNA form, the CDR3 reads TGTGCCAGTAGCACCTCGTCCGGGACTAGCGGGATCTACGAGCAGTACTTC. Residues: CASSTSSGTSGIYEQYF. The variable domain in full, with the rest retrieved from reference TRBV19 and TRBJ2-7, is DGGITQSPKYLFRKEGQNVTLSCEQNLNHDAMYWYRQDPGQGLRLIYYSQIVNDFQKGDIAEGYSVSREKKESFPLTVTSAQKNPTAFYLCASSTSSGTSGIYEQYFGPGTRLTVT.

The chain recombines TRBV5-1 with TRBJ1-4; no firm D call. The length of the CDR3 is 13 residues. Trimming pared 4 bases from V and 7 bases from J, leaving 11 bases between. Germline V gene lookup returns CDR1 SGHRS and CDR2 YFSETQ. The CDR3 loop is CASSTGIAEKLFF. For the CDR3, the DNA is TGCGCCAGCAGCACCGGGATCGCTGAAAAACTGTTTTTT.

The rearrangement joins TRBV9 to TRBJ2-5, with 11 positions matching TRBD2. The CDR3 sequence is 17 residues long. V shed 0 bases and J 4 bases; nucleotides not matched to a gene: 8. Germline values: CDR1 SGDLS, CDR2 YYNGEE. CDR3 sequence reads: CASSVGLAGSVGETQYF. Here the CDR3 DNA reads TGTGCCAGCAGCGTAGGACTAGCGGGGTCCGTGGGAGAGACCCAGTACTTC.

V usage is TRBV9 and J usage is TRBJ1-3, with TRBD1 as a possible D gene (6 bases). This CDR3 comprises 17 residues. Germline V gene data show CDR1 as SGDLS and CDR2 as YYNGEE. Trimming shortened V by 8 bases and J by 0 bases, and 21 bases separated the two germline ends. CDR3 amino acids: CASTTGGTTHSGNTIYF. DNA for the CDR3: TGTGCCAGTACCACGGGGGGCACGACCCACTCTGGAAACACCATATATTTT. Based on the CDR3 plus reference TRBV9 and TRBJ1-3, the full variable domain is DSGVTQTPKHLITATGQRVTLRCSPRSGDLSVYWYQQSLDQGLQFLIQYYNGEERAKGNILERFSAQQFPDLHSELNLSSLELGDSALYFCASTTGGTTHSGNTIYFGEGSWLTVV.

The V call is TRBV4-1, the J call TRBJ2-3, with D hard to call. In germline, CDR1 is MGHRA, CDR2 YSYEKL. This CDR3 region has 14 residues. Between the trimmed V and J ends, which lost 4 bases and 3 bases, there was a span of 11 bases. This chain's CDR3 is CASSPPTETDTQYF. The DNA for the CDR3 is TGCGCCAGCAGCCCCCCTACGGAGACAGATACGCAGTATTTT.

The genes are TRBV19 and TRBJ1-1, with TRBD1 as a possible D gene (5 bases). The V end lost 5 bases, the J end lost 11 bases, and 18 bases lay between the germline ends. CDR1 and CDR2 from the germline V gene are LNHDA and SQIVND (reference sequence). The CDR3 has 13 amino acids. In DNA form, the CDR3 reads TGTGCCAGTAGTCCTCGTCAGGGAAGTGATGCTTTCTTT. Translating it yields CASSPRQGSDAFF.

The gene calls are TRBV18 and TRBJ2-1; possibly TRBD1 for D (6 bases). Germline CDR1 KGHSH, CDR2 LQKENI. V lost 1 base, J lost 1 base, and 11 bases lay in between. The CDR3 contains 16 residues. This CDR3 reads CASSPLGTKSYNEQFF. CDR3 DNA sequence: TGTGCCAGCTCACCACTAGGGACAAAGTCCTACAATGAGCAGTTCTTC.

The chain carries TRBV3-1 (or the pseudogene TRBV3-2) and TRBJ1-2; unclear D gene. This CDR3 comprises 13 residues. The V end lost 2 bases, the J end lost 5 bases, and 9 bases lay between the germline ends. Germline V gives CDR1 LGHDT, CDR2 YNNKEL (reference sequence). In DNA, the CDR3 is TGTGCCAGCAGCCAAATTGAGTGGTATGGCTACACCTTC. Amino acids: CASSQIEWYGYTF.

This chain links TRBV6-6 with TRBJ1-3; D is unclear. The CDR3 spans 14 residues. CDR1 is MNHNY, CDR2 SVGAGI, per germline (reference sequence). Trimming shortened V by 6 bases and J by 2 bases, and 11 bases separated the two germline ends. The CDR3 nucleotides are TGTGCCAGCAGCGTTGCCGGGGCTGGAAACACCATATATTTT. It translates to CASSVAGAGNTIYF.

This rearrangement joins TRBV19 to TRBJ1-1; D possibly corresponds to TRBD1 (6 bases). Trimming cost V 8 bases and J 0 bases, with 13 bases left between them. This CDR3 is 14 amino acids long. Per the germline V gene, CDR1 is LNHDA and CDR2 is SQIVND (reference sequence). CDR3 in DNA: TGTGCCAGTCGGCAGGGGTTTATGAACACTGAAGCTTTCTTT. Its translation: CASRQGFMNTEAFF.

This sequence joins TRBV27 and TRBJ2-5; 10 bases map to TRBD1. Trimming took 6 bases from V and 5 from J; bases not matched to a gene: 9. There are 15 residues in the CDR3. Germline assignment: CDR1 MNHEY and CDR2 SMNVEV (reference sequence). The CDR3 protein is CASRPIPGQGETQYF. The CDR3 region has the DNA TGTGCCAGCAGGCCGATACCGGGACAGGGGGAGACCCAGTACTTC.

V and J are TRBV27 and TRBJ2-3, with D possibly TRBD2 on 7 matching bases. The length of the CDR3 is 17 residues. The V end was cut by 5 bases, the J end by 0 bases, with 18 bases between. The germline CDR1 and CDR2 sequences are MNHEY and SMNVEV (reference sequence). CDR3 in amino acids: CASSPIGGHTSTDTQYF. CDR3 coding DNA: TGTGCCAGCAGTCCCATCGGGGGGCATACTAGCACAGATACGCAGTATTTT.

The chain has TRBV5-1 and TRBJ2-7; tentative D call: TRBD1 (6 bases). The germline V gene encodes CDR1 SGHRS and CDR2 YFSETQ. Trimming took 3 bases from V and 0 from J, leaving 13 bases between them. CDR3 size: 15 residues. The CDR3 region is CASSWGTPDSYEQYF. The CDR3 DNA follows: TGCGCCAGCAGCTGGGGGACACCGGACTCCTACGAGCAGTACTTC.

The chain employs TRBV7-2 and TRBJ2-1; possibly TRBD1 for D (6 bases). The CDR3 contains 18 residues. V gave up 5 bases and J gave up 2 bases, with 22 bases separating them. Germline V gives CDR1 SGHTA, CDR2 FQGNSA. CDR3 sequence reads: CASSHEGWADRPYNEQFF. Here the CDR3 DNA reads TGTGCCAGCAGCCACGAAGGTTGGGCGGACAGACCCTACAATGAGCAGTTCTTC.

Notes on this clone: Other nucleotide sequences in the sample specify the same CDR3. The chain couples TRBV14 to TRBJ2-1; 15 bases are shared with TRBD2. V lost 4 bases, J lost 8 bases, and 12 bases stayed unmatched. CDR3 length equals 18 residues. CDR1 and CDR2 (germline): SGHDN, FVKESK. The CDR3 here is CASSPLTPGLAGGDEQFF. The CDR3 nucleotides read TGTGCCAGCAGCCCGCTCACCCCGGGACTAGCGGGAGGAGATGAGCAGTTCTTC.

The rearrangement uses TRBV28 and TRBJ2-5; 7 nucleotides line up with TRBD1. Germline V gene lookup returns CDR1 MDHEN and CDR2 SYDVKM. J lost 2 bases, V lost 6 bases, and 3 bases had no gene match. The CDR3 is 13 residues long. CDR3 amino acids: CASRRDRQETQYF. Written as DNA, the CDR3 is TGTGCCAGCAGACGGGACAGACAAGAGACCCAGTACTTC. Filled out from reference TRBV28 and TRBJ2-5, the complete variable domain reads DVKVTQSSRYLVKRTGEKVFLECVQDMDHENMFWYRQDPGLGLRLIYFSYDVKMKEKGDIPEGYSVSREKKERFSLILESASTNQTSMYLCASRRDRQETQYFGPGTRLLVL.

The V gene is TRBV3-1 (or the pseudogene TRBV3-2), the J gene TRBJ2-7; 9 nucleotides line up with TRBD2. V shed 0 bases, J shed 6 bases, and the junction held 6 bases outside the gene matches. The germline gives CDR1 LGHDT, CDR2 YNNKEL (reference sequence). This CDR3 is 15 amino acids long. In DNA, the CDR3 is TGTGCCAGCAGCCAAGATGGGGCGGGAGGGCTCGAGCAGTACTTC. This codes for CASSQDGAGGLEQYF.

This clone was detected once. V is TRBV19 and J is TRBJ2-5, with a weak D call TRBD2 (6 bases). The CDR3 is made up of 15 amino acids. Germline CDR1 LNHDA, CDR2 SQIVND (reference sequence). The V and J ends lost 5 bases and 5 bases respectively, with 18 bases between them. Here the CDR3 reads CASSPRRRGEETQYF. CDR3 nucleotide sequence: TGTGCCAGTAGTCCCCGTAGGCGGGGCGAGGAGACCCAGTACTTC.

The chain combines TRBV7-2 with TRBJ2-1, with 7 nucleotides matching TRBD2. The CDR3 has 15 amino acids. V gave up 6 bases and J gave up 9 bases; unmatched junction bases: 14. In germline, CDR1 is SGHTA, CDR2 FQGNSA. The CDR3 here is CASRPQSRASGEQFF. CDR3 sequence (DNA): TGTGCCAGCAGGCCTCAATCCAGGGCTAGCGGTGAGCAGTTCTTC. The full variable domain, rest sourced from reference TRBV7-2 and TRBJ2-1, is GAGVSQSPSNKVTEKGKDVELRCDPISGHTALYWYRQSLGQGLEFLIYFQGNSAPDKSGLPSDRFSAERTGGSVSTLTIQRTQQEDSAVYLCASRPQSRASGEQFFGPGTRLTVL.

Concerning this clone: Other DNA variants within this sample encode the same CDR3. The CDR3 region has the DNA TGCGCCAGCAGCTTGGCCGGTTCCTCTGGAAACACCATATATTTT. Translating gives CASSLAGSSGNTIYF. The chain joins TRBV5-1 to TRBJ1-3; D is unresolved. V lost 0 bases to trimming and J lost 0 bases, with 7 bases between them. Germline V gives CDR1 SGHRS, CDR2 YFSETQ. The CDR3 is 15 residues long.

This clone was picked up one time. This chain joins TRBV7-2 and TRBJ2-5; 11 bases align to TRBD2. The CDR3 is made up of 18 amino acids. V trimming: 8 bases; J trimming: 3 bases; junction bases outside the gene matches: 17. CDR1 and CDR2 (germline): SGHTA, FQGNSA. The CDR3 loop is CASHARILMGLAEETQYF. CDR3 DNA sequence: TGTGCCAGCCACGCGAGGATATTAATGGGACTAGCGGAAGAGACCCAGTACTTC.

This clone was picked up a small number of times. The chain recombines TRBV5-1 with TRBJ1-4, with 8 bases aligning to TRBD1. The ends lost 4 bases at V and 3 bases at J; junction bases unmatched: 5. CDR1 SGHRS and CDR2 YFSETQ come from the germline V gene. The CDR3 is 15 residues long. The CDR3 bases are TGCGCCAGCAGCCTATCGGGACAGGCTAATGAAAAACTGTTTTTT. Protein sequence: CASSLSGQANEKLFF.

The rearrangement links TRBV19 to TRBJ2-4, with a weak D call TRBD1 (6 bases). Looked up from germline, CDR1 is LNHDA and CDR2 is SQIVND (reference sequence). The CDR3 covers 16 residues. The V and J ends lost 5 bases and 4 bases respectively, with 18 bases between them. CDR3 region: CASSLSTGQSKNIQYF. The CDR3 DNA reads as TGTGCCAGTAGTTTATCGACAGGACAGTCTAAAAACATTCAGTACTTC.

This clone was recorded a few times. The genes are TRBV11-2 and TRBJ1-6; D may be TRBD1 (5 bases). Germline V lookup: CDR1 SGHAT, CDR2 FQNNGV. The germline V and J ends were trimmed by 1 base and 10 bases, with 14 bases remaining between them. The CDR3 spans 15 residues. CDR3 amino acids: CASSLGQIQNSPLHF. The CDR3 DNA follows: TGTGCCAGCAGCTTAGGACAGATACAAAACTCACCCCTCCACTTT.